Sequencing of this TCR beta chain was carried out in a study of post-analysis software for immune sequencing data. As to this clonotype: Its antigen is as yet unknown.

The library was made from cDNA and included unique molecular identifiers. A single record per CDR3 protein comes from TCRdb applying MiXCR to the PCR reads. The sample contains hundreds of thousands of distinct CDR3 sequences, approximately 53% of which appear only once. Study-wide results and limits: In patients, TRBV5-6, TRBV5-1 and TRBV20-1 belonged to several TRBV segments found more frequently than in controls.

Germline CDR1 is SGHAT and CDR2 is FQNNGV. This CDR3 has 16 residues. After removal of 4 bases from V and 1 base from J, the junction contained 8 bases not matched to a gene. Sequences were obtained from blood. The receptor comes from a girl aged 5-17 years with multiple sclerosis. This chain joins TRBV11-2 and TRBJ2-3; TRBD2 agrees at 7 bases. In nucleotides, the CDR3 is TGTGCCAGCAGCTCCCCCGGACTAGTACGCACAGATACGCAGTATTTT. It encodes CASSSPGLVRTDTQYF.